One sample yielded the 11 T cell receptor beta chains listed below, sequenced in a study of cytomegalovirus exposure and HLA in healthy donors. Primers for the PCR totalled 60 Vbeta and 13 Jbeta. Using immunoSEQ multiplex PCR, the repertoire was profiled, and TCRdb retains in-frame clones only, with some absent. Among about 130,000 clones listed, roughly 85% were seen once. The source material was PBMCs. All receptors derive from a middle-aged man in good health and CMV-seropositive.

The genes are TRBV7-3 and TRBJ2-3; TRBD2 aligns across 8 bases. V lost 2 bases, J lost 5 bases, and 9 bases stayed unmatched. The CDR3 consists of 16 residues. Germline V gene data show CDR1 as SGHTA and CDR2 as FQGTGA. The CDR3 region is CASSLRSGVAGDTQYF. The CDR3 coding sequence is TGTGCCAGCAGCTTACGTAGCGGGGTCGCCGGAGATACGCAGTATTTT.

The chain couples TRBV6-5 to TRBJ2-2; D may be TRBD1 (6 bases). V shed 6 bases and J shed 5 bases, with 7 bases lying between them. Germline CDR1 is MNHEY and CDR2 is SVGAGI. This CDR3 comprises 12 residues. CDR3 DNA sequence: TGTGCCAGCAGACAGGGAACCGGGGAGCTGTTTTTT. Amino acids: CASRQGTGELFF.

The chain is built from TRBV5-1 and TRBJ2-1, with D unresolved. Germline V lookup: CDR1 SGHRS, CDR2 YFSETQ. The CDR3 has 14 amino acids. V lost 0 bases to trimming and J lost 2 bases, with 6 bases between them. In nucleotides, the CDR3 is TGCGCCAGCAGCTTGGGACAAACCTACAATGAGCAGTTCTTC. Amino acid sequence: CASSLGQTYNEQFF. The entire variable domain, with the rest obtained from reference TRBV5-1 and TRBJ2-1, is as follows: KAGVTQTPRYLIKTRGQQVTLSCSPISGHRSVSWYQQTPGQGLQFLFEYFSETQRNKGNFPGRFSGRQFSNSRSEMNVSTLELGDSALYLCASSLGQTYNEQFFGPGTRLTVL.

The V gene is TRBV7-2, the J gene TRBJ2-5; D is perhaps TRBD2 (5 bases). Trimming removed 5 bases from V and 2 bases from J, with 15 bases in between. The CDR3 is made up of 15 amino acids. The V gene's germline CDR1 is SGHTA and CDR2 FQGNSA. CDR3 amino acids: CASSLTLASQETQYF. CDR3 nucleotide sequence: TGTGCCAGCAGCCTAACCTTAGCGAGTCAAGAGACCCAGTACTTC.

This clone was seen once. The junction shows a germline mismatch at one end, possibly a read error. This chain links TRBV20-1 with TRBJ2-7; TRBD1 matches 9 bases. Looked up from germline, CDR1 is DFQATT and CDR2 is SNEGSKA (reference sequence). The CDR3 has 10 residues. CDR3 amino acids: CSAFGQGLLF. CDR3 DNA: TGCAGTGCATTCGGACAGGGGCTACTCTTC.

The chain recombines TRBV5-1 with TRBJ2-5; TRBD2 agrees at 9 bases. V was clipped by 2 bases and J by 2 bases; unmatched bases: 7. Germline CDR1 and CDR2: SGHRS and YFSETQ. The CDR3 extends over 16 amino acids. The CDR3 region has the DNA TGCGCCAGCAGCTTCACGACTAGCGGAGCACAAGAGACCCAGTACTTC. It encodes CASSFTTSGAQETQYF.

The V call is TRBV6-5, the J call TRBJ1-1, with unresolved D. With 2 bases removed from V and 7 bases from J, the gap between germline ends came to 11 bases. The CDR3 extends over 13 amino acids. CDR1 and CDR2 (germline): MNHEY, SVGAGI. This chain's CDR3 is CASSYGPANEAFF. In DNA form, the CDR3 reads TGTGCCAGCAGTTACGGGCCAGCAAATGAAGCTTTCTTT.

This chain joins TRBV6-1 and TRBJ2-7, with TRBD2 matching 9 bases. Trimming at V came to 3 bases and at J to 4 bases, leaving 13 bases not matched to a gene. Per germline, CDR1 MNHNS and CDR2 SASEGT. This CDR3 has 17 amino acids. CDR3 bases: TGTGCCAGCAGTGACAGGGGGTCTAGCGGGACCGAGTACGAGCAGTACTTC. This sequence encodes CASSDRGSSGTEYEQYF.

The CDR3 bases are TGTGCCATCAGTGATGGAGGGTACTACGAGCAGTACTTC. It translates to CAISDGGYYEQYF. The chain has TRBV10-3 and TRBJ2-7; weak D call: TRBD2 (6 bases). The CDR3 length is 13 residues. Germline loops: CDR1 ENHRY, CDR2 SYGVKD. V lost 3 bases and J 3 bases, leaving 9 bases between the germline ends.

J is TRBJ1-6 and V is TRBV28; TRBD1 might be the D (5 bases). CDR3 length equals 15 residues. The germline CDR1 and CDR2 sequences are MDHEN and SYDVKM. The V gene lost 3 bases and the J gene lost 9 bases, with 15 bases spanning the gap. CDR3 nucleotide sequence: TGTGCCAGCAGTTTTCCAGGGTCATCCTCTTCACCCCTCCACTTT. This codes for CASSFPGSSSSPLHF.

The CDR3 region has the DNA TGTGCCAGCAGTCCCCCCGGGTTCTACGAGCAGTACTTC. The encoded protein is CASSPPGFYEQYF. The chain links TRBV27 to TRBJ2-7, with D unclear. The length of the CDR3 is 13 residues. V lost 5 bases to trimming and J lost 3 bases, with 11 bases between them. Germline-derived CDR1 and CDR2 are MNHEY and SMNVEV (reference sequence).